These T cell receptor beta chains were read from a single sample in a study of blood T cells in healthy people across ages. TCRdb recomputed calls from the 5' RACE reads with MiXCR, one row per CDR3 protein. The sample has some 1,800,000 distinct CDR3 sequences, about 39% seen once. The sequencing input was blood. These receptors originate from a human donor in good health. CDR3s include the opening cysteine and the closing phenylalanine or tryptophan. The D gene is left open where the match is weak. Clone size is stated in some rows and not others, as once, few, many or a class when expanded.

-,TRBV12-3/TRBV12-4,TRBJ2-2,-,TGTGCCAGCAGTTTTACACTCACCGGGGAGCTGTTTTTT,CASSFTLTGELFF
TRBD2,TRBV5-1,TRBJ2-7,few,TGCGCCAGCAGCTTGGCGGCTAGCGGGGGGGCCGTTTCGGACGAGCAGTACTTC,CASSLAASGGAVSDEQYF
-,TRBV7-2,TRBJ1-4,many,TGTGCCAGCAGCTTGAGAGGGGAAAAACTGTTTTTT,CASSLRGEKLFF
-,TRBV18,TRBJ2-4,-,TGTGCCAGCTCACCCCGAGAGGGCGGCCAGTACTTC,CASSPREGGQYF
-,TRBV30,TRBJ2-7,-,TGTGCCTGGAGTGGTCGGAATGAGCAGTACTTC,CAWSGRNEQYF
-,TRBV4-1,TRBJ2-2,-,TGCGCCAGCAGCCAGGATTTTCCCGGTCGGGGGACCGGGGAGCTGTTTTTT,CASSQDFPGRGTGELFF
-,TRBV29-1,TRBJ2-1,-,TGCAGCGCCCGGACCTCCTTGCGGATGGATGAGCAGTTCTTC,CSARTSLRMDEQFF
-,TRBV4-3,TRBJ2-7,-,TGCGCCAGCAGCCAAGAAATCGGACTGTCGTCCTACGAGCAGTACTTC,CASSQEIGLSSYEQYF
TRBD2,TRBV6-2/TRBV6-3,TRBJ2-1,-,TGTGCCAGCAGGGAAAGCGGGGGGGCTAACAATGAGCAGTTCTTC,CASRESGGANNEQFF
-,TRBV11-2,TRBJ1-1,few,TGTGCCAGCAGCTTAAATGCGGCTGTCGAGGCTTTCTTT,CASSLNAAVEAFF
TRBD1,TRBV20-1,TRBJ1-5,-,TGCAGTGCCAACTCAGGGGGCAGAAGCAATCAGCCCCAGCATTTT,CSANSGGRSNQPQHF
-,TRBV5-1,TRBJ2-4,once,TGCGCCAGCAGCTCGCGGACGGGGGTTGGAGAGCAGTACTTC,CASSSRTGVGEQYF
-,TRBV12-3/TRBV12-4,TRBJ2-5,-,TGTGCCAGCAGTTCGACTCGTTGGGAGACCCAGTACTTC,CASSSTRWETQYF
-,TRBV7-2,TRBJ1-2,few,TGTGCCAGCAGCCCTCGAGGTACGGACAGTCGTAGGAGGTTCGACACCTTC,CASSPRGTDSRRRFDTF
TRBD2,TRBV28,TRBJ2-1,-,TGTGCCAGCGCCTCGGGGGGTTCCTACAATGAGCAGTTCTTC,CASASGGSYNEQFF
TRBD1,TRBV12-3/TRBV12-4,TRBJ1-2,-,TGTGCCAGCAGTTTAGTAGAAACAGGGGGGAACTATGGCTACACCTTC,CASSLVETGGNYGYTF
-,TRBV7-2,TRBJ1-2,-,TGTGCCAGCAGCTTCTCTGGCGCAGGGGACTCTGGCTACACCTTC,CASSFSGAGDSGYTF
TRBD1,TRBV7-2,TRBJ2-7,-,TGTGCCAGCAGCCCTCGACAGGGGGCGCTTTACGAGCAGTACTTC,CASSPRQGALYEQYF
-,TRBV12-3/TRBV12-4,TRBJ1-5,-,TGTGCCAGCAGTTTAGGGGGTGATTTAAATCAGCCCCAGCATTTT,CASSLGGDLNQPQHF
-,TRBV7-2,TRBJ2-7,once,TGTGCCAGCAGCTTAGTCCCGGAGGGGGACAGACCGTACTTC,CASSLVPEGDRPYF
-,TRBV29-1,TRBJ2-1,-,TGCAGCGTTGGAATGTGGAATGAGCAGTTCTTC,CSVGMWNEQFF
-,TRBV6-5,TRBJ1-2,many,TGTGCCAGCACGCAGGGTTATGGCTACACCTTC,CASTQGYGYTF
TRBD1,TRBV20-1,TRBJ2-1,-,TGCAGTGCTAGAGATCCGAGACAGGGGAATGAGCAGTTCTTC,CSARDPRQGNEQFF
-,TRBV7-9,TRBJ2-3,-,TGTGCCGGCAGCTTAGTCGAAAGTGGAGATACGCAGTATTTT,CAGSLVESGDTQYF
-,TRBV5-1,TRBJ1-2,few,TGCGCCAGCAGCTTGGACGAACGGCGTTATGGCTACACCTTC,CASSLDERRYGYTF
-,TRBV2,TRBJ1-3,-,TGTACCAGCAGTGGCGGTGCCTCACGCTCTGGAAACACCATATATTTT,CTSSGGASRSGNTIYF
-,TRBV12-3/TRBV12-4,TRBJ2-1,few,TGTGCCAGCGAGACCGTTATTAACAGGGAATACAATGAGCAGTTCTTC,CASETVINREYNEQFF
TRBD1,TRBV29-1,TRBJ1-6,-,TGCAGCGCGAAGGACAGGGTGGGCTCACCCCTCCACTTT,CSAKDRVGSPLHF
-,TRBV6-1,TRBJ1-4,-,TGTGCCAGCAGCGGGGCCCTGAAAAAACTGCTTTTT,CASSGALKKLLF